The 10 T cell receptor beta chains below all came from one sample that was sequenced in a study of regulatory T cells in long-lasting Graves disease. To make TCR beta libraries, researchers used iRepertoire HTBI primers and Arm-PCR of CDR3 regions. TCRdb recomputed calls from the multiplex PCR reads with MiXCR, one row per CDR3 protein. The repertoire includes around 500,000 distinct CDR3 sequences, roughly 20% of them detected once, and 7% to 9.5% sits in the top ten. Documented time point: persistent/refractory GD, antithyroid drugs over 5 years with positive TRAb. The TCR library was made from RNA that had been extracted from PBMCs in TRIzol. This sample comprised peripheral blood mononuclear cells (PBMCs), obtained when the disease was refractory, from a patient treated with antithyroid drugs. The source of these receptors is a female donor with Graves disease.

A few counts support this clonotype. The genes are TRBV5-1 and TRBJ2-5; the match to TRBD1 covers 7 bases. The trim removed 7 bases at V and 1 base at J, leaving 10 bases unmatched. Per germline, CDR1 SGHRS and CDR2 YFSETQ. The CDR3 length is 15 residues. CDR3 loop: CASGRQGVFQETQYF. In nucleotides, the CDR3 is TGCGCCAGCGGGCGGCAGGGGGTATTCCAAGAGACCCAGTACTTC. The variable domain in full, completed from reference TRBV5-1 and TRBJ2-5, reads KAGVTQTPRYLIKTRGQQVTLSCSPISGHRSVSWYQQTPGQGLQFLFEYFSETQRNKGNFPGRFSGRQFSNSRSEMNVSTLELGDSALYLCASGRQGVFQETQYFGPGTRLLVL.

A few counts support this clonotype. The junction does not match germline at one end; this may be a read error. The rearrangement joins TRBV29-1 to TRBJ1-2; D not certain. Per germline, CDR1 SQVTM and CDR2 ANQGSEA. The CDR3 totals 13 residues. Here the CDR3 DNA reads TGCAGCGTTGACCCATCCGGAACCGCTGGCTACGCCTTC. It yields the protein CSVDPSGTAGYAF.

This clonotype was counted ten times or more. V and J are TRBV27 and TRBJ2-5, with D possibly TRBD1 on 6 matching bases. Germline V lookup: CDR1 MNHEY, CDR2 SMNVEV (reference sequence). V was shortened by 3 bases and J by 5 bases, with 10 bases between the two germline ends. This CDR3 comprises 13 residues. Here the CDR3 DNA reads TGTGCCAGCAGTTTTGGGGGCCCGGAGACCCAGTACTTC. It yields the protein CASSFGGPETQYF.

The table lists this clonotype with many counts. The rearrangement links TRBV6-1 to TRBJ1-5; D unresolved. The germline V and J ends were trimmed by 2 bases and 5 bases, with 7 bases remaining between them. This CDR3 spans 13 amino acids. Looked up from germline, CDR1 is MNHNS and CDR2 is SASEGT. CDR3 sequence (DNA): TGTGCCAGCAGTGAAAAGGGCGATCAGCCCCAGCATTTT. This sequence encodes CASSEKGDQPQHF.

A few counts support this clonotype. The V call is TRBV7-4, the J call TRBJ1-2; D is unclear. The CDR3 sequence is 17 residues long. Trimming shortened V by 5 bases and J by 2 bases, and 21 bases separated the two germline ends. CDR1 SGHVT and CDR2 SQSDAQ come from the germline V gene. CDR3 protein: CASSPPRRLPGNYGYTF. The CDR3 DNA reads TGTGCCAGCAGCCCCCCCCGACGCTTACCGGGGAACTATGGCTACACCTTC.

This clonotype has ten or more counts. The chain combines TRBV28 with TRBJ1-2; no definite D call. V lost 7 bases and J 8 bases, leaving 17 bases between the germline ends. The germline V gene encodes CDR1 MDHEN and CDR2 SYDVKM. This CDR3 is 13 amino acids long. Here the CDR3 reads CASIQRAREGYTF. Written as DNA, the CDR3 is TGTGCCAGCATACAGCGGGCCCGAGAAGGCTACACCTTC.

Details on this clonotype: A read error is possible here, since a much larger clone lies one base away. Without the conserved terminal phenylalanine or tryptophan, this CDR3 likely stems from a read error. It is unclear where the CDR3 begins or ends on the DNA, so no DNA is shown, and the CDR3 is as TCRdb lists it. The gene calls are TRBV6-9 and TRBJ1-1; the DNA was not used to check the table's D call, TRBD1. The germline V gene has CDR1 MNHGY and CDR2 SVAAGI. The CDR3 is 15 residues long, counting both termini. CDR3: CASSYEGTGGSGTFL.

The CDR3 reads CASSKSSGGETQYF. In nucleotides, the CDR3 is TGTGCCAGTAGTAAGTCCTCCGGGGGTGAGACCCAGTACTTC. The V gene is TRBV19, the J gene TRBJ2-5; the D gene is possibly TRBD2 (6 bases). Trimming pared 4 bases from V and 5 bases from J, leaving 14 bases between. The CDR3 runs 14 residues. Germline CDR1 reads LNHDA; CDR2 reads SQIVND (reference sequence).

This clonotype was seen more than once but under ten times. This chain links TRBV20-1 with TRBJ1-5, with 7 bases lining up with TRBD1. The V gene end was trimmed by 1 base and the J gene end by 7 bases; junction bases not matched to a gene: 4. This CDR3 comprises 13 residues. Germline CDR1 is DFQATT and CDR2 is SNEGSKA (reference sequence). The CDR3: CSARAAGGQPQHF. CDR3 nucleotide sequence: TGCAGTGCTAGAGCTGCAGGGGGACAGCCCCAGCATTTT.

This clonotype was seen a few times. The V call is TRBV6-5, the J call TRBJ1-5; D ambiguous. The V and J ends lost 2 bases and 1 base respectively, with 9 bases between them. CDR1 and CDR2 from the germline V gene are MNHEY and SVGAGI. CDR3 length: 15 amino acids. This CDR3 is CASSYDNRSNQPQHF. DNA for the CDR3: TGTGCCAGCAGTTACGACAACAGAAGCAATCAGCCCCAGCATTTT.